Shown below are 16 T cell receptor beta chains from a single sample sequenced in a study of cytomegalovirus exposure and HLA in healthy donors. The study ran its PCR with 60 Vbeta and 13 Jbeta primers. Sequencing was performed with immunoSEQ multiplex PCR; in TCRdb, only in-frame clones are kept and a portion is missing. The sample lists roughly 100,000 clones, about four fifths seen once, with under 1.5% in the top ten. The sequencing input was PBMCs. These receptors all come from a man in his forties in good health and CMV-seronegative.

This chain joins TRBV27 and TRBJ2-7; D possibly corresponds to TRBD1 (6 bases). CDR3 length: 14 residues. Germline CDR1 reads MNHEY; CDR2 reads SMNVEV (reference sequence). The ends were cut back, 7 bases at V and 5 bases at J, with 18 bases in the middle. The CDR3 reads CASTLTPAGDEQYF. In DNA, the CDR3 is TGTGCCAGCACTCTGACTCCCGCAGGGGACGAGCAGTACTTC.

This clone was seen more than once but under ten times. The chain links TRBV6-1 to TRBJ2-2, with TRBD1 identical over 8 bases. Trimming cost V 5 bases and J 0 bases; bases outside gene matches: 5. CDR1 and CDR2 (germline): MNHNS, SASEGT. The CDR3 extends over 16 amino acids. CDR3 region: CASSQGQGPNTGELFF. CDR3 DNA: TGTGCCAGCAGTCAAGGACAGGGCCCGAACACCGGGGAGCTGTTTTTT.

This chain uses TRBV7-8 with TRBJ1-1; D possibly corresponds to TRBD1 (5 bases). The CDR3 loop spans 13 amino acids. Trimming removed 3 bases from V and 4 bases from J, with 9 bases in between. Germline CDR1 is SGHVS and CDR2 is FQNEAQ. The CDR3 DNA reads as TGTGCCAGCAGCTTTCTTGACAGCACTGAAGCTTTCTTT. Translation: CASSFLDSTEAFF.

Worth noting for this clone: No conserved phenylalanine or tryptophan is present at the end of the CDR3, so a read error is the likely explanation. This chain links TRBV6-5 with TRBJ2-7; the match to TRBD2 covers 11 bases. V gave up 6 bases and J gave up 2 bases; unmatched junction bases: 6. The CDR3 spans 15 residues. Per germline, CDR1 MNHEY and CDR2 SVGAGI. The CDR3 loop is CASSEGLAVTYEQYL. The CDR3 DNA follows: TGTGCCAGCAGCGAGGGACTAGCGGTAACCTACGAGCAGTACCTC.

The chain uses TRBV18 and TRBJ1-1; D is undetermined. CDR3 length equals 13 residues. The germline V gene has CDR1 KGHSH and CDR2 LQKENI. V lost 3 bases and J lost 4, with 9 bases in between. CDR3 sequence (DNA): TGTGCCAGCTCACCGTCGCGGAGCACTGAAGCTTTCTTT. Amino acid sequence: CASSPSRSTEAFF.

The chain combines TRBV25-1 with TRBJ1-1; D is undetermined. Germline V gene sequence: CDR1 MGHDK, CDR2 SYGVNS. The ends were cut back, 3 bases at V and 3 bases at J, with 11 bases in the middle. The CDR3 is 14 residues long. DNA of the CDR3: TGTGCCAGCAGTGAGGTCGGCGGCGACACTGAAGCTTTCTTT. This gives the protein CASSEVGGDTEAFF.

The CDR3 spells CSAGDGYNEQFF. Here the CDR3 DNA reads TGCAGCGCGGGGGACGGTTACAATGAGCAGTTCTTC. The chain combines TRBV29-1 with TRBJ2-1, with a weak D call TRBD2 (6 bases). The CDR3 consists of 12 residues. CDR1 is SQVTM, CDR2 ANQGSEA, per germline. Trimming took 7 bases from V and 4 from J, leaving 11 bases between them.

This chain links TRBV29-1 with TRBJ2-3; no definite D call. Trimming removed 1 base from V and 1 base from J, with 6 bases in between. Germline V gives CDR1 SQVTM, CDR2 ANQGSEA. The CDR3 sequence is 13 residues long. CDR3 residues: CSVEGPGTDTQYF. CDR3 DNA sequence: TGCAGCGTTGAAGGTCCGGGCACAGATACGCAGTATTTT.

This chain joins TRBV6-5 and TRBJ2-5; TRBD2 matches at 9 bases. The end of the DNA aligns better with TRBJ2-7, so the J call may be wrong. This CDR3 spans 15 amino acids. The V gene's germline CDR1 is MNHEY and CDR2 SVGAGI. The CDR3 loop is CASSYSGTSYFEQYF. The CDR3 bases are TGTGCCAGCAGTTACTCAGGGACTAGCTATTTCGAGCAGTACTTC.

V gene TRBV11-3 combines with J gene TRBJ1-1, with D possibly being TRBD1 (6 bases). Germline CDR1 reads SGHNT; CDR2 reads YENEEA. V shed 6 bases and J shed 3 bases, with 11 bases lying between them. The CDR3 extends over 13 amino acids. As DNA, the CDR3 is TGTGCCAGCAGTCTTAACAGGGACACTGAAGCTTTCTTT. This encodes CASSLNRDTEAFF.

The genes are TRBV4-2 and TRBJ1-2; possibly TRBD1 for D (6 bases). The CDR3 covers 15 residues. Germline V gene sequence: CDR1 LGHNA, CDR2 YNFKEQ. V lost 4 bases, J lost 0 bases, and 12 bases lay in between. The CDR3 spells CASSRIRGTNYGYTF. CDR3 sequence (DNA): TGTGCCAGCAGCCGAATCAGGGGCACTAACTATGGCTACACCTTC.

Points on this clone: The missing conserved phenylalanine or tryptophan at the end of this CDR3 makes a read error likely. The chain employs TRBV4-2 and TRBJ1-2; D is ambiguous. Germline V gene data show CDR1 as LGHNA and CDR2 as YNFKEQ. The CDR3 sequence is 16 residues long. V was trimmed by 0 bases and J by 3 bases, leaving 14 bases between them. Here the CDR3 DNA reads TGTGCCAGCAGCCAAGAGATAGCGAGGATTTACTATGGCTACACCTCC. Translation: CASSQEIARIYYGYTS.

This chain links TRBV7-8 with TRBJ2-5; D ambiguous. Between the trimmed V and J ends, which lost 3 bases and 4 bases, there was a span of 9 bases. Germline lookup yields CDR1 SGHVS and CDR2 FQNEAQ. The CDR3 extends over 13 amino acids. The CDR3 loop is CASSFSASETQYF. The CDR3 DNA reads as TGTGCCAGCAGCTTCTCTGCGTCAGAGACCCAGTACTTC.

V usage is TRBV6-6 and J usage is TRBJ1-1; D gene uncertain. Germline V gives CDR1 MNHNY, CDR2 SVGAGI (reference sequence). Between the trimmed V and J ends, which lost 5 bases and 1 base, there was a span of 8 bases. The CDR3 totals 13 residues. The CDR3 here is CASSQVENTEAFF. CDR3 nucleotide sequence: TGTGCCAGCAGTCAGGTGGAGAACACTGAAGCTTTCTTT.

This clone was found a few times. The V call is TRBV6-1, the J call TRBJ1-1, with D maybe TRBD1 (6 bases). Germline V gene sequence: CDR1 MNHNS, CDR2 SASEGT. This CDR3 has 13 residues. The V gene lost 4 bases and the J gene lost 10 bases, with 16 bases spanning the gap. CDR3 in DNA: TGTGCCAGCAGTGCTTCCGCCAGGGGTCCAGCTTTCTTT. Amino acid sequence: CASSASARGPAFF.

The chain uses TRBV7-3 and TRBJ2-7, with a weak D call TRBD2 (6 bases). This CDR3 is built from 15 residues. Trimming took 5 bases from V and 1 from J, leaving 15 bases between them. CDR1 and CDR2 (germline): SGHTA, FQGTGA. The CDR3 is CASSLFPGESYEQYF. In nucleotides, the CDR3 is TGTGCCAGCAGCCTCTTTCCGGGGGAGTCCTACGAGCAGTACTTC.